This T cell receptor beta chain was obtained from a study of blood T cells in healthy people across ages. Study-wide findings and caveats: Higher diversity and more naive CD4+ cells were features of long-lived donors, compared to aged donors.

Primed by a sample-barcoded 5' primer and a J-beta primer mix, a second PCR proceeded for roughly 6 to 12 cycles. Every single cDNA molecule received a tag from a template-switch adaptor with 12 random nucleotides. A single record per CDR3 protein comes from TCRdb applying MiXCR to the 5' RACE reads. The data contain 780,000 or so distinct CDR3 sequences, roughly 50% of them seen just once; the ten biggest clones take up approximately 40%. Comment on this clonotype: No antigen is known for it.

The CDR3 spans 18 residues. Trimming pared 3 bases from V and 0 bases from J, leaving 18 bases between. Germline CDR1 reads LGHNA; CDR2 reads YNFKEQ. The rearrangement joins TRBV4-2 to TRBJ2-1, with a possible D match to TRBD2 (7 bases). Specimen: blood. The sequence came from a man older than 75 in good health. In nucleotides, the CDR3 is TGTGCCAGCAGCCAGAGGGCGGGGGCGGGAGTCTCCTACAATGAGCAGTTCTTC. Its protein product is CASSQRAGAGVSYNEQFF.